Detailed here is one T cell receptor (beta chain). Sequenced by immunoSEQ multiplex PCR; TCRdb stores in-frame clones only, minus some. The sample records around 25,000 clones, about 80% being singletons. The data are from a study of PD-1 blockade in classical Hodgkin lymphoma. There was relapse after autologous stem cell transplantation in every patient, and there was variation in brentuximab vedotin exposure. CDR1 is SGHAT and CDR2 is FQDESV in the germline V gene (reference sequence). V lost 1 base and J lost 2, with 15 bases in between. This CDR3 spans 16 amino acids. The chain employs TRBV11-1 and TRBJ2-7; the D gene could be TRBD1 or TRBD2 (5 bases each). This clonotype was obtained from a human donor with classical Hodgkin lymphoma. This material consisted of peripheral blood mononuclear cells (PBMCs), taken at baseline. CDR3 sequence (DNA): TGTGCCAGCAGCTTAGAAAGGTGGGGGTCTACCTACGAGCAGTACTTC. Translating gives CASSLERWGSTYEQYF.